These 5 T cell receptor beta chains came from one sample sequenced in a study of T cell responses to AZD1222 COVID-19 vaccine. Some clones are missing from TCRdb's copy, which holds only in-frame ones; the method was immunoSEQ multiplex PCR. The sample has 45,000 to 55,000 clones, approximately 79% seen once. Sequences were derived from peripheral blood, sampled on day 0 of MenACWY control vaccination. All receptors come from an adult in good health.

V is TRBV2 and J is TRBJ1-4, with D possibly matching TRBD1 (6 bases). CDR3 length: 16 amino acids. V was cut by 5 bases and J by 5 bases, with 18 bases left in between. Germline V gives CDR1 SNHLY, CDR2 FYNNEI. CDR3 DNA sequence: TGTGCCAGCAGTTCGGACAGCCGGACTAGGAATGAAAAACTGTTTTTT. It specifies CASSSDSRTRNEKLFF.

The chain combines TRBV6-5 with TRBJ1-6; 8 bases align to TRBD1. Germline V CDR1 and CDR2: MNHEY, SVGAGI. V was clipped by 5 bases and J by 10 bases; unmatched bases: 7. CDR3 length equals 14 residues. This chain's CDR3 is CASSPQGANSPLHF. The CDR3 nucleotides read TGTGCCAGCAGTCCTCAGGGGGCGAACTCACCCCTCCACTTT.

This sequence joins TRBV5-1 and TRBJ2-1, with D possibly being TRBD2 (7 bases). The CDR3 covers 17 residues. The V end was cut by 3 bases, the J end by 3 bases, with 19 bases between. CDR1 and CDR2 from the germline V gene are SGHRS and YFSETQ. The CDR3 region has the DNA TGCGCCAGCAGCTCCCTCGGTTCGGGGGGCCACTACAATGAGCAGTTCTTC. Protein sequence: CASSSLGSGGHYNEQFF.

The CDR3 sequence is CSVALQETQYF. DNA of the CDR3: TGCAGCGTTGCACTCCAAGAGACCCAGTACTTC. The rearrangement joins TRBV29-1 to TRBJ2-5, with unresolved D. Trimming cost V 4 bases and J 1 base, with 4 bases left between them. This CDR3 spans 11 amino acids. Germline assignment: CDR1 SQVTM and CDR2 ANQGSEA.

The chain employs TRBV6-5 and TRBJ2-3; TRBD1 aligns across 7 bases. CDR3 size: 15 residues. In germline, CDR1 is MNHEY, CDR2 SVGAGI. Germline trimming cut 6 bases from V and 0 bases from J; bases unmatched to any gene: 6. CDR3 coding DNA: TGTGCCAGCAGACTCGACAGGGCTAGCACAGATACGCAGTATTTT. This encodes CASRLDRASTDTQYF.